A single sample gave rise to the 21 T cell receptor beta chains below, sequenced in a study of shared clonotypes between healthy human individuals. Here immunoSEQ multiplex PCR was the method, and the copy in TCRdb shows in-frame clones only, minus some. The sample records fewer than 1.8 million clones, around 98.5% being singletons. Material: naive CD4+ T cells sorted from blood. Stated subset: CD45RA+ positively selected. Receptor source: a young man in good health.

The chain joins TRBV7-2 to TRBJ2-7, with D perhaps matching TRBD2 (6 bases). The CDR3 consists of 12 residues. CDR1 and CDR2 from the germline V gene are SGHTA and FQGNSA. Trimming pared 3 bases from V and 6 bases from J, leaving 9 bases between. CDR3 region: CASSFGGSEQYF. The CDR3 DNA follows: TGTGCCAGCAGCTTCGGGGGAAGCGAGCAGTACTTC.

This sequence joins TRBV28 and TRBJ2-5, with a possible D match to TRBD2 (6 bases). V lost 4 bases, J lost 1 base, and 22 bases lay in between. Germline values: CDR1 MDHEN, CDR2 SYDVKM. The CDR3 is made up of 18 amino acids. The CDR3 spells CASSSKFYPSALQETQYF. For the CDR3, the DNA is TGTGCCAGCAGTTCCAAATTCTACCCTAGCGCGCTCCAAGAGACCCAGTACTTC.

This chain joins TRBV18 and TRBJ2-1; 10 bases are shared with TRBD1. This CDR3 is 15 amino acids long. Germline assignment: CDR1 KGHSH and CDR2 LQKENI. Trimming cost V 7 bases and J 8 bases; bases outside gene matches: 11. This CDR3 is CASFPDRGRADEQFF. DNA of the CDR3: TGTGCCAGCTTTCCGGACAGGGGGAGAGCGGATGAGCAGTTCTTC.

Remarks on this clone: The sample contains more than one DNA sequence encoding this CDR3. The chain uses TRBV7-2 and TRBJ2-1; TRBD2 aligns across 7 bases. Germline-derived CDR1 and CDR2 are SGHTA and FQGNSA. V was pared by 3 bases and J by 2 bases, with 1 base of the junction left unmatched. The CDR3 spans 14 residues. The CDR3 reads CASSLSGAYNEQFF. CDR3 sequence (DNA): TGTGCCAGCAGCTTGAGCGGGGCCTACAATGAGCAGTTCTTC.

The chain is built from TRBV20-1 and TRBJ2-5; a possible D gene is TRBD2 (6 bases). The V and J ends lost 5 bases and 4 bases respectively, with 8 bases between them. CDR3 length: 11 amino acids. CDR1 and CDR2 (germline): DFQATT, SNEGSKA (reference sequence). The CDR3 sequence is CSALGGETQYF. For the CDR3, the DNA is TGCAGTGCTTTGGGGGGAGAGACCCAGTACTTC.

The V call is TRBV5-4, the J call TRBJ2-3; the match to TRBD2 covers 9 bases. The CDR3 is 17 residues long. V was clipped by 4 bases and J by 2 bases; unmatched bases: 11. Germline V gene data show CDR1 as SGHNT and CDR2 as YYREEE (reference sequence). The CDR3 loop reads CASSGGGTSRTTDTQYF. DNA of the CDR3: TGTGCCAGCAGCGGGGGAGGGACTAGCAGAACCACAGATACGCAGTATTTT.

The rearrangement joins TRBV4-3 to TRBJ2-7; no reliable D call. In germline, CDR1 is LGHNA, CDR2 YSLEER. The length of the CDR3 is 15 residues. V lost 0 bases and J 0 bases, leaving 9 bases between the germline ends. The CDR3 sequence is CASSQDFGRSYEQYF. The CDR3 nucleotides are TGCGCCAGCAGCCAAGATTTCGGCCGCTCCTACGAGCAGTACTTC.

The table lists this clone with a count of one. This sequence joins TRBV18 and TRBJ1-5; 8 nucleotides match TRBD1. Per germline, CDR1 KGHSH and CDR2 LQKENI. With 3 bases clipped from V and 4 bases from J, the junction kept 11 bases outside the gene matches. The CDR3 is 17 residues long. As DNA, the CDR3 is TGTGCCAGCTCACCCGACAGGGGAGTTTTTCGGAATCAGCCCCAGCATTTT. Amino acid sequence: CASSPDRGVFRNQPQHF.

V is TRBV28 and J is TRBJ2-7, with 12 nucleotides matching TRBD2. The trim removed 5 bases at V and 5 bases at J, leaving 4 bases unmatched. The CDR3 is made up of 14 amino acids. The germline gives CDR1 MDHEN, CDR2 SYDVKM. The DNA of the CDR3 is TGTGCCAGCAGTCCTAGCGGGAGGGCGAACGAGCAGTACTTC. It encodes CASSPSGRANEQYF.

The DNA for the CDR3 is TGTGCCAGTACCCGCCGGGATTTTGGGCCCGGGGAGCTGTTTTTT. Encoded protein: CASTRRDFGPGELFF. The V and J genes are TRBV19 and TRBJ2-2; weak D call: TRBD2 (5 bases). V shed 7 bases and J shed 6 bases, with 18 bases lying between them. CDR1 and CDR2 from the germline V gene are LNHDA and SQIVND (reference sequence). The CDR3 is made up of 15 amino acids.

The CDR3 bases are TGTGCCAGCACTATCATCCCCAACGAACAGCCCCAGCATTTT. Amino acid sequence: CASTIIPNEQPQHF. J is TRBJ1-5 and V is TRBV28; D unclear. In germline, CDR1 is MDHEN, CDR2 SYDVKM. V was pared by 7 bases and J by 7 bases, with 17 bases between. The CDR3 is 14 residues long.

CDR3 loop: CASSPGLAGGPAETQYF. The CDR3 DNA reads TGTGCCAGCAGCCCGGGACTAGCGGGAGGGCCGGCAGAGACCCAGTACTTC. This sequence joins TRBV5-5 and TRBJ2-5, with 16 bases fitting TRBD2. With V trimmed by 4 bases and J by 4 bases, 7 bases remained unmatched. This CDR3 spans 17 amino acids. The V gene's germline CDR1 is SGHKS and CDR2 YYEKEE (reference sequence).

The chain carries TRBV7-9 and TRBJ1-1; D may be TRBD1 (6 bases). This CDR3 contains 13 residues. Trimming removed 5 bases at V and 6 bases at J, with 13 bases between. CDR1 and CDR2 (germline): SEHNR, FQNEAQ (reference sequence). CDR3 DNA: TGTGCCAGCAGCCGAACCCAGGGGTCTGAAGCTTTCTTT. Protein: CASSRTQGSEAFF.

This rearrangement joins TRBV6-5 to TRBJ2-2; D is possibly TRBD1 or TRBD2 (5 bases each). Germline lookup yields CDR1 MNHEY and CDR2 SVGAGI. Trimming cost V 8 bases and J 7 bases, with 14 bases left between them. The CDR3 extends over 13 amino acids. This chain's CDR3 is CASGVGEIGELFF. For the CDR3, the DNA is TGTGCCAGCGGGGTGGGGGAGATCGGGGAGCTGTTTTTT.

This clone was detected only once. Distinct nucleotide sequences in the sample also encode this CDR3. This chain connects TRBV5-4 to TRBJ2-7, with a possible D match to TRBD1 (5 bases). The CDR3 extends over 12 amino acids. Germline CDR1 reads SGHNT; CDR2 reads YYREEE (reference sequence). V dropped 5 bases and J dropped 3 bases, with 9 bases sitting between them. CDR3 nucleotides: TGTGCCAGCAGTATCGACAGCTACGAGCAGTACTTC. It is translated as CASSIDSYEQYF.

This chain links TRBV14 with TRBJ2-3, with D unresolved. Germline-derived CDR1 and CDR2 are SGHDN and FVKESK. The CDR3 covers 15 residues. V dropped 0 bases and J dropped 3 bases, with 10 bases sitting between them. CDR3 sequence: CASSQDAVRTDTQYF. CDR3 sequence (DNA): TGTGCCAGCAGCCAAGATGCGGTTAGGACAGATACGCAGTATTTT.

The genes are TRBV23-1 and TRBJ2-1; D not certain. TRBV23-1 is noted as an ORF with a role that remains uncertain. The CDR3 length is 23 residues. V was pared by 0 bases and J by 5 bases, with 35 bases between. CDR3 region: CASSQSTQSNSPAEKSRHNEQFF. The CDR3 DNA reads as TGCGCCAGCAGTCAATCCACACAATCCAATAGCCCTGCGGAGAAGAGTCGGCACAATGAGCAGTTCTTC.

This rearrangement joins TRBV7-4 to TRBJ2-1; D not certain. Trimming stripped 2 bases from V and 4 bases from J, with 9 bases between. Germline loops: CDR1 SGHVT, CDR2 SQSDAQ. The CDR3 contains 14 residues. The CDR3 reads CASSLCLQYNEQFF. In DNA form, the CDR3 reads TGTGCCAGCAGCTTATGTTTACAATACAATGAGCAGTTCTTC.

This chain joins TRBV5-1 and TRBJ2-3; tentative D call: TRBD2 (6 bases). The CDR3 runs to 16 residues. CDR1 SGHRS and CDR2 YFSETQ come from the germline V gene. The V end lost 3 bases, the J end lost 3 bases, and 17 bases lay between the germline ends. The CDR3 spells CASSSIRDSETDTQYF. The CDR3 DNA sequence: TGCGCCAGCAGCTCCATCCGGGACTCAGAAACAGATACGCAGTATTTT.

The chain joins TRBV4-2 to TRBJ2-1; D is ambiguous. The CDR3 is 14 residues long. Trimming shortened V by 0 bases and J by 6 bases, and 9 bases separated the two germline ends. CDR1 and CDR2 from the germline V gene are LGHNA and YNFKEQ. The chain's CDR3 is CASSQDSYLNEQFF. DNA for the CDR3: TGTGCCAGCAGCCAAGATTCCTATCTCAATGAGCAGTTCTTC.

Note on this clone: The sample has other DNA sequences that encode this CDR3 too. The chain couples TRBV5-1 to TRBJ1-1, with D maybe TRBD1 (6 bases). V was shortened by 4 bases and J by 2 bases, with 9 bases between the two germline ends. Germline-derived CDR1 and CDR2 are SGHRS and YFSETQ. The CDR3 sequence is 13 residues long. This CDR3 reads CASSRTENTEAFF. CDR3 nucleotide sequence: TGCGCCAGCAGCCGGACAGAAAACACTGAAGCTTTCTTT.